The clone carrying this T cell receptor (beta chain) appeared a few times. Treatment indicated: oral pan-JAK inhibitor, 5-10 mg twice daily. Germline lookup yields CDR1 SGDLS and CDR2 YYNGEE. The CDR3 length is 14 residues. The trim removed 4 bases at V and 6 bases at J, leaving 8 bases unmatched. This sample is part of a study of CD8+ T cells in alopecia areata. Extracted from the samples, RNA was reverse transcribed into cDNA to serve as the sequencing template. The data were produced by immunoSEQ multiplex PCR, yet TCRdb's version contains in-frame clones alone and is incomplete. The sample contains about 94,000 clones, about 71% of which appear only once.

The sequenced sample was CD8+ T cells sorted from blood, obtained at approximately week 45, from a patient treated with tofacitinib. The TCR originated in a human donor with alopecia areata. V and J are TRBV9 and TRBJ2-3; the match to TRBD2 covers 7 bases. The CDR3 is CASSRGLTPDTQYF. In DNA, the CDR3 is TGTGCCAGCAGCCGGGGACTAACCCCGGATACGCAGTATTTT.